The sequence of this T cell receptor beta chain was determined in a study of T-cell reconstitution after alpha-beta-depleted transplantation in children. The CDR3 contains 18 residues. Germline values: CDR1 MDHEN, CDR2 SYDVKM. Trimming cost V 1 base and J 0 bases, with 16 bases left between them. Preparing the TCRbeta library involved the use of unique molecular identifiers. One entry per CDR3 protein results from TCRdb running MiXCR on the PCR reads. The sample lists about 230,000 distinct CDR3 sequences, about 9.5% seen once, with approximately 5.9% in the top ten. Only a few counts were recorded for this clonotype.

The origin of this receptor is a human donor who donated a stem cell graft to a child with acute lymphoblastic leukemia. V gene TRBV28 combines with J gene TRBJ1-5; D is perhaps TRBD1 (6 bases). Sequences were derived from PBMCs from the stem cell graft donor, sampled from the stem cell graft. The CDR3 region has the DNA TGTGCCAGCAGTTTATTAGGTCTAAGGGGGGGTAGCAATCAGCCCCAGCATTTT. Amino acids: CASSLLGLRGGSNQPQHF.